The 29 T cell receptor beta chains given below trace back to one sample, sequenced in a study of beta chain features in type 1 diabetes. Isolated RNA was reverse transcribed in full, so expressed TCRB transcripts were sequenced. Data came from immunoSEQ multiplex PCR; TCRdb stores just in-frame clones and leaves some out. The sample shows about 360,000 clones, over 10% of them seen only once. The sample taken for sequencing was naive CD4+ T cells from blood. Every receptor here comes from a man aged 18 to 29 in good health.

The CDR3 loop is CASSLGQGNIYEQYF. As DNA, the CDR3 is TGTGCCAGCTCACTGGGACAGGGGAATATCTACGAGCAGTACTTC. V is TRBV18 and J is TRBJ2-7; 10 bases are shared with TRBD1. The germline V gene has CDR1 KGHSH and CDR2 LQKENI. The CDR3 has 15 residues. Trimming cost V 4 bases and J 3 bases; bases outside gene matches: 6.

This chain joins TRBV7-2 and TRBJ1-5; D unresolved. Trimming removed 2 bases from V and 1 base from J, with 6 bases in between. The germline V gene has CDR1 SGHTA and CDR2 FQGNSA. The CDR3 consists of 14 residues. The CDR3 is CASSLMQSNQPQHF. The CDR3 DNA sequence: TGTGCCAGCAGCTTAATGCAGAGCAATCAGCCCCAGCATTTT.

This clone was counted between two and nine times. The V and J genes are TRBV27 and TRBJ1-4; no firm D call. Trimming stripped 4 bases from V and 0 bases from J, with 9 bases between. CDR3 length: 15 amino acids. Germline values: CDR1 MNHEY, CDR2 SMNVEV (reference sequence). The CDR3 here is CASSSQVATNEKLFF. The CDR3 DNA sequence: TGTGCCAGCAGTTCCCAGGTTGCAACTAATGAAAAACTGTTTTTT.

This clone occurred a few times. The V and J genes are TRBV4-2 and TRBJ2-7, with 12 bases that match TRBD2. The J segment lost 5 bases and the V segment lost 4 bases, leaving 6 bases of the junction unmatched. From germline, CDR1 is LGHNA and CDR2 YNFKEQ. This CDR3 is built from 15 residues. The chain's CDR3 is CASSRLAGGQNEQYF. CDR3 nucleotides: TGTGCCAGCAGCCGCCTAGCGGGAGGGCAGAACGAGCAGTACTTC.

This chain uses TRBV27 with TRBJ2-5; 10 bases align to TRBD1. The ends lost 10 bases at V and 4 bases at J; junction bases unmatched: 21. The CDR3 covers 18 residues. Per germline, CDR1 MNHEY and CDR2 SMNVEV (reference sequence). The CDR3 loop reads CATTNPADRGQPIETQYF. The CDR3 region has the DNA TGTGCCACCACGAATCCCGCCGACAGGGGGCAACCAATAGAGACCCAGTACTTC.

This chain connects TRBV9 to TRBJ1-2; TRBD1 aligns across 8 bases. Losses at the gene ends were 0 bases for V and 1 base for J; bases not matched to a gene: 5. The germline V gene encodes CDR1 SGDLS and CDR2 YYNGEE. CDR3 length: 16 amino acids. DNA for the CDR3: TGTGCCAGCAGCGTAGGCGGGACAGGTGATAACTATGGCTACACCTTC. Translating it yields CASSVGGTGDNYGYTF.

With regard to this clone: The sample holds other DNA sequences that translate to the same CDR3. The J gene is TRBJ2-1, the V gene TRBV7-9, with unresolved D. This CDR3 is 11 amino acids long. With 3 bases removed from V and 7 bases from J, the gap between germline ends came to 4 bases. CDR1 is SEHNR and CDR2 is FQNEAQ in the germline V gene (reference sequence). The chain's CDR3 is CASSFSNEQFF. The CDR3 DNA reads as TGTGCCAGCAGCTTTAGTAATGAGCAGTTCTTC.

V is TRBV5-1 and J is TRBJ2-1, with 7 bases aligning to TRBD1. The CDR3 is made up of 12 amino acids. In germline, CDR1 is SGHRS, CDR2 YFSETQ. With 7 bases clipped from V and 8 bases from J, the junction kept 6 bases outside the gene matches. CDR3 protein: CASCPGGYEQFF. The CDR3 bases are TGCGCCAGCTGCCCAGGGGGTTATGAGCAGTTCTTC.

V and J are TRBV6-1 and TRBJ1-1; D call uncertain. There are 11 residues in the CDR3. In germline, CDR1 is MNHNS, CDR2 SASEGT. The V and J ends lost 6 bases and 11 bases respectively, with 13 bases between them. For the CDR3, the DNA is TGTGCCAGCAGGTTAAGACAAGACGCTTTCTTT. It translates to CASRLRQDAFF.

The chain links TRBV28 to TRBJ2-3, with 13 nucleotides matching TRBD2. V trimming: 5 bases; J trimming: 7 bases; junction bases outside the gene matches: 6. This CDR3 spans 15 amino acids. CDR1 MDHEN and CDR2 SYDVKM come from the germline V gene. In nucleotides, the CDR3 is TGTGCCAGCAGTCGAACTAGCGGGAGGGCCAATACGCAGTATTTT. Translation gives CASSRTSGRANTQYF.

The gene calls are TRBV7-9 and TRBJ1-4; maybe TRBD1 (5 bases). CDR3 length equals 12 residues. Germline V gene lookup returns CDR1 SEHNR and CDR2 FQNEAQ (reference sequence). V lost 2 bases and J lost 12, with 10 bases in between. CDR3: CASSLLPGELFF. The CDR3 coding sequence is TGTGCCAGCAGCTTACTCCCGGGGGAACTGTTTTTT.

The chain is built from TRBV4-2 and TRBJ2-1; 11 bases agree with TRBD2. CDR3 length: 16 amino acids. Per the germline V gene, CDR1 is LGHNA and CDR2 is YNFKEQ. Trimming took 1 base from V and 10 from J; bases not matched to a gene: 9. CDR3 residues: CASSQAQTSGDREQFF. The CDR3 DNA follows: TGTGCCAGCAGCCAAGCCCAGACTAGCGGGGACAGGGAGCAGTTCTTC.

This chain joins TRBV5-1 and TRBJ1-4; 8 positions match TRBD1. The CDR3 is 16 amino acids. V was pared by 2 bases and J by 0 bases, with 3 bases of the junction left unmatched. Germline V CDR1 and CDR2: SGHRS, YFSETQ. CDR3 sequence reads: CASSFPTGATNEKLFF. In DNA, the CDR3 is TGCGCCAGCAGCTTCCCGACAGGGGCAACTAATGAAAAACTGTTTTTT.

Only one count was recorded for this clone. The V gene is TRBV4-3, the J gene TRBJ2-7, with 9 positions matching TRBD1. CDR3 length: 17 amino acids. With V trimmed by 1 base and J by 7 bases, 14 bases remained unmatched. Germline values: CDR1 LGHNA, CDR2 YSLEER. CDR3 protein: CASSQGPGTGRGWEQYF. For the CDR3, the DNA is TGCGCCAGCAGCCAAGGCCCGGGGACAGGGAGGGGCTGGGAGCAGTACTTC.

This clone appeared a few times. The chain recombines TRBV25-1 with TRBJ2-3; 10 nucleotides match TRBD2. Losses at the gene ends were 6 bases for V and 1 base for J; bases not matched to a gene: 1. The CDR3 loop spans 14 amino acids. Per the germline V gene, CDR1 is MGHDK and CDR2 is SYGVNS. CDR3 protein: CASRLAGGTDTQYF. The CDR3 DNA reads TGTGCCAGCAGGCTAGCGGGGGGCACAGATACGCAGTATTTT.

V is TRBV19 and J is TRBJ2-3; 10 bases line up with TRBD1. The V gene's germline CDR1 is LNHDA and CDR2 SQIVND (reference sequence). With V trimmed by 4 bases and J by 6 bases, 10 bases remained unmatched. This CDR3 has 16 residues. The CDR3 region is CASSSQRDRGGDTQYF. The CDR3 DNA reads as TGTGCCAGTAGTAGCCAGCGGGACAGGGGAGGGGATACGCAGTATTTT.

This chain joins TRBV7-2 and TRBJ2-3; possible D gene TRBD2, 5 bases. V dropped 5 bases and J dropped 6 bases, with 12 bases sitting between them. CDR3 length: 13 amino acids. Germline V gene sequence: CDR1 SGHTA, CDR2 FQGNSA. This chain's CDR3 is CASSERLADTQYF. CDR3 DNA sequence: TGTGCCAGCAGCGAGAGATTAGCGGATACGCAGTATTTT.

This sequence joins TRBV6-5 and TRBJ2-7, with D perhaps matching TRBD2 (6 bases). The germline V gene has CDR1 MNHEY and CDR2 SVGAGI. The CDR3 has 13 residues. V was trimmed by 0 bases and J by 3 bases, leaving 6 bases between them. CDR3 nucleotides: TGTGCCAGCAGTTACTCGGAGGGCTACGAGCAGTACTTC. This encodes CASSYSEGYEQYF.

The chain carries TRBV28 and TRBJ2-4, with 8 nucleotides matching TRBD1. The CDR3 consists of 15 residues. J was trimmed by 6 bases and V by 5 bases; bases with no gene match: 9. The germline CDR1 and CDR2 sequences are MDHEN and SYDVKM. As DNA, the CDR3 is TGTGCCAGCAGTCTCCCAGGACAGGGAAGAAACATTCAGTACTTC. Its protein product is CASSLPGQGRNIQYF.

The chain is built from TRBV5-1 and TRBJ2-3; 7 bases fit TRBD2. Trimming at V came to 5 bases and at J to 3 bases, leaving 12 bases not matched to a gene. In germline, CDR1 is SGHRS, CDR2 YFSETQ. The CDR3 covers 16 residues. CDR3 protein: CASSSPRSGTTDTQYF. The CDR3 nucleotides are TGCGCCAGCAGTTCCCCCAGAAGCGGGACTACAGATACGCAGTATTTT.

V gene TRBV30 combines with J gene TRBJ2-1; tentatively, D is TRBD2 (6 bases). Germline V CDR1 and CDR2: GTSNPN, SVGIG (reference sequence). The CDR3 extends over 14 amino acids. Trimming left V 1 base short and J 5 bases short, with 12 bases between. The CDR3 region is CAWSGGDGDNEQFF. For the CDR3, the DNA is TGTGCCTGGAGTGGGGGGGATGGGGACAATGAGCAGTTCTTC.

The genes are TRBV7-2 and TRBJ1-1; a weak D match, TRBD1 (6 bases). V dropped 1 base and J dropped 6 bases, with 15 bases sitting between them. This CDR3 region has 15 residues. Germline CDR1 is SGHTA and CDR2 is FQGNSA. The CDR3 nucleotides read TGTGCCAGCAGCTTAGAAGGGGGAGGGGTCTCTGAAGCTTTCTTT. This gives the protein CASSLEGGGVSEAFF.

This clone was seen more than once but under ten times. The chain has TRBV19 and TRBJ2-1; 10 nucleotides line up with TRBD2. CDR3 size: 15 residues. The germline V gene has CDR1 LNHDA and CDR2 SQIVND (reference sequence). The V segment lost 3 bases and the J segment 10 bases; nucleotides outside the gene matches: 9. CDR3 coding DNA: TGTGCCAGTAGTATGGCTAGCGGGAGCGTTCGGGAGCAGTTCTTC. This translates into CASSMASGSVREQFF.

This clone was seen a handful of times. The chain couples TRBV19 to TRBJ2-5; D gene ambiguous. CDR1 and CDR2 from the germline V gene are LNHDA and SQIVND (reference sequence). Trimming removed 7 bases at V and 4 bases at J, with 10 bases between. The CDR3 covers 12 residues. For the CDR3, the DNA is TGTGCCAGTACTAATCCCGGAGAGACCCAGTACTTC. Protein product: CASTNPGETQYF. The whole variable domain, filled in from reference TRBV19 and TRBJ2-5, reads DGGITQSPKYLFRKEGQNVTLSCEQNLNHDAMYWYRQDPGQGLRLIYYSQIVNDFQKGDIAEGYSVSREKKESFPLTVTSAQKNPTAFYLCASTNPGETQYFGPGTRLLVL.

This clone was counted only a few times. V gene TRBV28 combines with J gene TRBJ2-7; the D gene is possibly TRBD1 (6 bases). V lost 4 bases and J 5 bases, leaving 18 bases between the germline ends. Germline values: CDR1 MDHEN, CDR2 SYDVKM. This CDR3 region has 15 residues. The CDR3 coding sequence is TGTGCCAGCAGTTCGGCCGGGACAAAGTACCACGAGCAGTACTTC. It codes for CASSSAGTKYHEQYF.

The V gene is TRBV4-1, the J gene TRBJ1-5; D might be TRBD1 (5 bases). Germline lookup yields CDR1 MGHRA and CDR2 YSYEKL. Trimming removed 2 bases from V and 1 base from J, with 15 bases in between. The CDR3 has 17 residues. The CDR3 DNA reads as TGCGCCAGCAGCCAAACTGGGCAGGGTGGGAGCAATCAGCCCCAGCATTTT. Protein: CASSQTGQGGSNQPQHF.

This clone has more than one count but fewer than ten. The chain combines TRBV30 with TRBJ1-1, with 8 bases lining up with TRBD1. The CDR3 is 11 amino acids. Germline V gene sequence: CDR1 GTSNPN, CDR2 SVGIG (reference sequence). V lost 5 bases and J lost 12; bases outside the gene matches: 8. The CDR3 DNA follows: TGTGCCTGGCACCAGGGGGCTGGTTCTTTCTTT. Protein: CAWHQGAGSFF. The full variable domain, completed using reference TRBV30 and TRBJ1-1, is SQTIHQWPATLVQPVGSPLSLECTVEGTSNPNLYWYRQAAGRGLQLLFYSVGIGQISSEVPQNLSASRPQDRQFILSSKKLLLSDSGFYLCAWHQGAGSFFGQGTRLTVV.

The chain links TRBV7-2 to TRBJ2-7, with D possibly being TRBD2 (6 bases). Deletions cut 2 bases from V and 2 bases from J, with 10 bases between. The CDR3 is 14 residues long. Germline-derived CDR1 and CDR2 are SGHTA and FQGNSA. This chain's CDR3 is CASSLSGLAYEQYF. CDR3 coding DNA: TGTGCCAGCAGCTTAAGCGGGCTAGCCTACGAGCAGTACTTC.

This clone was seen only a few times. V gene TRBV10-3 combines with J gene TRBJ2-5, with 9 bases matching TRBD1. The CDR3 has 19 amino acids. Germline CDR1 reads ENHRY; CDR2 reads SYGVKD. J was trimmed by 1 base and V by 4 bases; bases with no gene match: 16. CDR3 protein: CAISVLPPGQGNSQETQYF. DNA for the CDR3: TGTGCCATCAGTGTCCTACCACCGGGACAGGGAAACTCCCAAGAGACCCAGTACTTC.